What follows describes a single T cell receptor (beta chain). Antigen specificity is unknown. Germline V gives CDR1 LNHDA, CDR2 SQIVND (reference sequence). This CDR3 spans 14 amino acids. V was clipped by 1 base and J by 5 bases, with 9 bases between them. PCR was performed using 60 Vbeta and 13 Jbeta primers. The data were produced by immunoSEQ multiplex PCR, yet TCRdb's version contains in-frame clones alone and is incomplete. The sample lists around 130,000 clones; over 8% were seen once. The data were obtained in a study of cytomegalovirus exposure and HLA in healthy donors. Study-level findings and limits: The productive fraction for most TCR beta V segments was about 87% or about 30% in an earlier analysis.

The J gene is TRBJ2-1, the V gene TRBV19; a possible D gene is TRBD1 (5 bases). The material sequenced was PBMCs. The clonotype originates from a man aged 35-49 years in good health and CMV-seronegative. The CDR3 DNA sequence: TGTGCCAGTAGTATAGGGGCAGGGAACAATGAGCAGTTCTTC. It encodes CASSIGAGNNEQFF.